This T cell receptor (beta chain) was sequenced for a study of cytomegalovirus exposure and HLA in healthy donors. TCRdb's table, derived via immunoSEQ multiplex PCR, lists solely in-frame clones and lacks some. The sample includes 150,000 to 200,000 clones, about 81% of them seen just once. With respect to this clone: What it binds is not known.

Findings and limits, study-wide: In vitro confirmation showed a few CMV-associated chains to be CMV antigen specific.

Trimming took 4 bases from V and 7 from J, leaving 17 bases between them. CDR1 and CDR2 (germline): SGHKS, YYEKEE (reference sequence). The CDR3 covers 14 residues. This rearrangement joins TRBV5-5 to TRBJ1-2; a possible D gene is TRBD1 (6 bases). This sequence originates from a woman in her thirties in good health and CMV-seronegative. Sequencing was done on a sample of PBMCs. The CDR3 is CASSDRTAAGGYTF. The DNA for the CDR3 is TGTGCCAGCAGCGATCGGACAGCCGCGGGTGGCTACACCTTC. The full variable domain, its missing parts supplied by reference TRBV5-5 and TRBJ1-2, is DAGVTQSPTHLIKTRGQQVTLRCSPISGHKSVSWYQQVLGQGPQFIFQYYEKEERGRGNFPDRFSARQFPNYSSELNVNALLLGDSALYLCASSDRTAAGGYTFGSGTRLTVV.